This section outlines one TCR beta chain sequence together with its context. The data derive from a study of OX40 agonist ivuxolimab in advanced cancers. TCRdb's copy holds only in-frame clones and misses some; the assay was immunoSEQ multiplex PCR. The sample includes 48,000 or so clones, about 90% seen only once; the top ten take 40% to 55%. This clonotype was sampled from an adult with an advanced solid tumor such as melanoma, head and neck, liver or kidney cancer. This specimen consisted of CD4+ or CD8+ T cells sorted from blood, obtained in a trial of the OX40 agonist ivuxolimab.

This CDR3 reads CASSEAAWTYSYNEQFF. CDR3 DNA: TGTGCCAGCAGTGAAGCGGCTTGGACATACTCCTACAATGAGCAGTTCTTC. This rearrangement joins TRBV2 to TRBJ2-1, with D possibly being TRBD1 (5 bases). Deletions cut 0 bases from V and 0 bases from J, with 12 bases between. The CDR3 sequence is 17 residues long. Germline CDR1 reads SNHLY; CDR2 reads FYNNEI.